One and the same sample provided the 25 T cell receptor beta chains below, sequenced in a study of T cells in Graves' hyperthyroidism and ophthalmopathy. RNA transcripts were the template for amplifying TCR beta CDR3 regions. Researchers ran a first-round RT-PCR on the TCR CDR3 using the HTBI primer set. One entry per CDR3 protein results from TCRdb running MiXCR on the multiplex PCR reads. The sample shows a few hundred thousand distinct CDR3 sequences, 15% to 20% of them seen only once. The sample was blood. The receptor set was obtained from a woman aged 18-30 years with Graves' ophthalmopathy.

CDR3 region: CASRLAGGGTGELFF. In nucleotides, the CDR3 is TGTGCCAGCAGACTAGCGGGAGGGGGAACCGGGGAGCTGTTTTTT. The V call is TRBV28, the J call TRBJ2-2, with TRBD2 matching 13 bases. The CDR3 runs to 15 residues. Looked up from germline, CDR1 is MDHEN and CDR2 is SYDVKM. J lost 5 bases, V lost 6 bases, and 3 bases had no gene match. Drawing the rest from reference TRBV28 and TRBJ2-2, the complete variable domain is DVKVTQSSRYLVKRTGEKVFLECVQDMDHENMFWYRQDPGLGLRLIYFSYDVKMKEKGDIPEGYSVSREKKERFSLILESASTNQTSMYLCASRLAGGGTGELFFGEGSRLTVL.

This clonotype appeared many times. The CDR3 protein is CATREGGGFHEQFF. The CDR3 DNA is TGTGCGACCCGAGAAGGGGGCGGGTTCCATGAGCAGTTCTTC. The rearrangement uses TRBV11-2 and TRBJ2-1; 7 bases agree with TRBD1. The length of the CDR3 is 14 residues. CDR1 SGHAT and CDR2 FQNNGV come from the germline V gene.

This clonotype was detected ten times or more. The chain carries TRBV4-1 and TRBJ1-5; D is possibly TRBD1 (5 bases). V was shortened by 0 bases and J by 4 bases, with 13 bases between the two germline ends. Germline V lookup: CDR1 MGHRA, CDR2 YSYEKL. This CDR3 spans 16 amino acids. CDR3 bases: TGCGCCAGCAGCCAAGACGGGGGTCTTGGGAATCAGCCCCAGCATTTT. It is translated as CASSQDGGLGNQPQHF.

This clonotype was picked up many times. V and J are TRBV2 and TRBJ1-1; the match to TRBD1 covers 7 bases. Germline CDR1 reads SNHLY; CDR2 reads FYNNEI. Trimming removed 5 bases from V and 5 bases from J; junction bases left unmatched: 8. The CDR3 extends over 14 amino acids. The CDR3 DNA follows: TGTGCCAGCAGTTGGGACAGAGGGGGGACTGAAGCTTTCTTT. It translates to CASSWDRGGTEAFF.

Only a few counts were recorded for this clonotype. The V call is TRBV6-1, the J call TRBJ2-5, with TRBD1 identical over 10 bases. V lost 4 bases to trimming and J lost 1 base; unmatched junction nucleotides: 3. Germline assignment: CDR1 MNHNS and CDR2 SASEGT. The CDR3 sequence is 15 residues long. CDR3 region: CASSVTGGFQETQYF. DNA for the CDR3: TGTGCCAGCAGTGTGACAGGGGGCTTCCAAGAGACCCAGTACTTC.

This clonotype has just a few counts. The chain's CDR3 is CASSYPPSTGANVLTF. The CDR3 nucleotides read TGTGCCAGCAGTTATCCCCCTAGCACTGGGGCCAACGTCCTGACTTTC. The V call is TRBV6-5, the J call TRBJ2-6; tentatively, D is TRBD2 (5 bases). The length of the CDR3 is 16 residues. V lost 3 bases, J lost 2 bases, and 11 bases lay in between. Germline CDR1 MNHEY, CDR2 SVGAGI.

This chain connects TRBV2 to TRBJ1-2, with D possibly TRBD1 on 5 matching bases. Between the trimmed V and J ends, which lost 7 bases and 1 base, there was a span of 13 bases. The CDR3 length is 14 residues. CDR1 SNHLY and CDR2 FYNNEI come from the germline V gene. CDR3 protein: CASKQAVSNYGYTF. DNA for the CDR3: TGTGCCAGCAAACAGGCCGTCAGTAACTATGGCTACACCTTC.

This sequence joins TRBV4-2 and TRBJ2-7; weak D call: TRBD2 (5 bases). V was pared by 0 bases and J by 7 bases, with 16 bases between. CDR3 length: 15 residues. Per the germline V gene, CDR1 is LGHNA and CDR2 is YNFKEQ. The CDR3 sequence is CASSQESRRVSEQYF. CDR3 nucleotide sequence: TGTGCCAGCAGCCAAGAGTCTAGGCGGGTCTCGGAGCAGTACTTC.

This clonotype was counted a single time. At one of its ends the junction is not consistent with the germline gene, which may arise from a read error. The V gene is TRBV28, the J gene TRBJ2-1, with D possibly being TRBD2 (6 bases). Germline CDR1 and CDR2: MDHEN and SYDVKM. The CDR3 sequence is 15 residues long. The CDR3 DNA is TGTGCCAGCAGTGTTTTGACTAGTGATTGGAATGAGCAGCTCTTC. Protein sequence: CASSVLTSDWNEQLF.

The V gene is TRBV13, the J gene TRBJ2-3; 7 positions match TRBD2. J was trimmed by 4 bases and V by 10 bases; bases with no gene match: 2. The CDR3 has 11 amino acids. Germline loops: CDR1 PRHDT, CDR2 FYEKMQ (reference sequence). CDR3 in amino acids: CATRGADTQYF. In DNA, the CDR3 is TGTGCCACCCGGGGGGCAGATACGCAGTATTTT.

This clonotype has ten or more counts. V usage is TRBV7-3 and J usage is TRBJ2-5; D perhaps matches TRBD1 (7 bases). This CDR3 spans 15 amino acids. Trimming left V 5 bases short and J 2 bases short, with 15 bases between. The germline CDR1 and CDR2 sequences are SGHTA and FQGTGA. Here the CDR3 reads CASSPGSGGQETQYF. The CDR3 DNA reads as TGTGCCAGCAGCCCAGGATCAGGGGGGCAAGAGACCCAGTACTTC.

This clonotype was detected a few times. This may be a read error: a much more frequent sequence differs by one nucleotide. V usage is TRBV6-1 and J usage is TRBJ2-1; the D gene is possibly TRBD2 (5 bases). With 5 bases removed from V and 7 bases from J, the gap between germline ends came to 15 bases. In germline, CDR1 is MNHNS, CDR2 SASEGT. The CDR3 runs 14 residues. This CDR3 is CASSSNEGWNEQFF. The CDR3 DNA follows: TGTGCCAGCAGTTCCAATGAGGGCTGGAATGAGCAGTTCTTC.

This chain uses TRBV5-8 with TRBJ2-2; D unresolved. The length of the CDR3 is 17 residues. Trimming removed 3 bases from V and 4 bases from J, with 19 bases in between. Germline values: CDR1 SGHTS, CDR2 YDEGEE. CDR3 amino acids: CASSSKATPQSTGELFF. The CDR3, as DNA: TGTGCCAGCAGCTCGAAGGCTACCCCCCAGAGCACCGGGGAGCTGTTTTTT.

This clonotype came up many times. The genes are TRBV15 and TRBJ2-7, with 9 positions matching TRBD1. The germline gives CDR1 LNHNV, CDR2 YYDKDF (reference sequence). J was trimmed by 5 bases and V by 0 bases; bases with no gene match: 14. The CDR3 totals 18 residues. The CDR3 DNA sequence: TGTGCCACCAGCAGAGATTGGGGCACAGGGGGCCAGGGTAACGAGCAGTACTTC. As protein: CATSRDWGTGGQGNEQYF.

The chain employs TRBV27 and TRBJ2-1; possible D gene TRBD2, 5 bases. CDR1 and CDR2 from the germline V gene are MNHEY and SMNVEV (reference sequence). V dropped 6 bases and J dropped 8 bases, with 11 bases sitting between them. The CDR3 runs 12 residues. In DNA, the CDR3 is TGTGCCAGCAGCTTCGTGGAGGATGAGCAGTTCTTC. Translated, it gives CASSFVEDEQFF.

Ten or more counts support this clonotype. V and J are TRBV7-9 and TRBJ2-7; D is ambiguous. CDR3 size: 11 residues. The V gene lost 5 bases and the J gene lost 7 bases, with 9 bases spanning the gap. Germline values: CDR1 SEHNR, CDR2 FQNEAQ (reference sequence). CDR3 in amino acids: CASSPGREQYF. The CDR3 region has the DNA TGTGCCAGCAGCCCAGGCCGGGAGCAGTACTTC.

This clonotype occurred many times. The chain recombines TRBV7-3 with TRBJ2-5; 7 nucleotides line up with TRBD2. The V segment lost 4 bases and the J segment 5 bases; nucleotides outside the gene matches: 4. The CDR3 extends over 13 amino acids. CDR1 SGHTA and CDR2 FQGTGA come from the germline V gene. The CDR3 is CASSSQGGETQYF. CDR3 coding DNA: TGTGCCAGCAGCTCGCAGGGAGGGGAGACCCAGTACTTC.

The genes are TRBV7-9 and TRBJ2-2; unclear D gene. CDR3 length: 16 residues. Looked up from germline, CDR1 is SEHNR and CDR2 is FQNEAQ (reference sequence). V was trimmed by 5 bases and J by 0 bases, leaving 13 bases between them. CDR3 sequence (DNA): TGTGCCAGCAGCCCCCCAGTTTCGGCGAACACCGGGGAGCTGTTTTTT. It is translated as CASSPPVSANTGELFF.

At least ten counts were recorded for this clonotype. The rearrangement links TRBV6-6 to TRBJ2-7; no clear D gene. Germline V gives CDR1 MNHNY, CDR2 SVGAGI (reference sequence). Deletions cut 0 bases from V and 3 bases from J, with 12 bases between. The CDR3 is made up of 15 amino acids. The CDR3 bases are TGTGCCAGCAGTTACTCGAAAGAAGGCCACTACGAGCAGTACTTC. This encodes CASSYSKEGHYEQYF.

In its sample, this clonotype was seen a few times. The chain uses TRBV6-2 or TRBV6-3 and TRBJ2-7; TRBD1 matches 8 bases. This CDR3 spans 14 amino acids. The V gene end was trimmed by 6 bases and the J gene end by 3 bases; junction bases not matched to a gene: 7. The germline CDR1 and CDR2 sequences are MNHEY and SVGEGT. CDR3 protein: CASSRGQDYYEQYF. CDR3 sequence (DNA): TGTGCCAGCAGCCGGGGACAGGATTACTACGAGCAGTACTTC.

The chain couples TRBV20-1 to TRBJ1-4, with TRBD1 matching over 7 bases. V gave up 6 bases and J gave up 4 bases; unmatched junction bases: 5. Germline CDR1 reads DFQATT; CDR2 reads SNEGSKA (reference sequence). The CDR3 is 13 amino acids. The CDR3 protein is CSATTGLNEKLFF. The CDR3 DNA reads as TGCAGTGCGACGACAGGGCTTAATGAAAAACTGTTTTTT.

There are a few counts of this clonotype. The chain links TRBV5-1 to TRBJ2-2; D might be TRBD1 (5 bases). Germline V CDR1 and CDR2: SGHRS, YFSETQ. There are 16 residues in the CDR3. The V gene lost 4 bases and the J gene lost 4 bases, with 17 bases spanning the gap. CDR3 in amino acids: CASSLLDPGSTGELFF. CDR3 nucleotides: TGCGCCAGCAGCCTTTTGGATCCAGGGTCCACCGGGGAGCTGTTTTTT.

This clonotype was picked up many times. CDR3 nucleotides: TGTGCCAGCAGCTCAACAGGGTCAGGGGCCAACGTCCTGACTTTC. This translates into CASSSTGSGANVLTF. This rearrangement joins TRBV28 to TRBJ2-6, with a tentative D call TRBD1 (6 bases). The CDR3 totals 15 residues. Between the trimmed V and J ends, which lost 6 bases and 4 bases, there was a span of 13 bases. CDR1 is MDHEN, CDR2 SYDVKM, per germline.

Only a few counts were recorded for this clonotype. The J gene is TRBJ2-2, the V gene TRBV5-8, with D tentatively TRBD1 (6 bases). Germline assignment: CDR1 SGHTS and CDR2 YDEGEE. Trimming took off 7 bases at V and 3 bases at J, with 13 bases between the two ends. The CDR3 is 14 residues long. The CDR3 region is CASGKQGYTGELFF. The CDR3 coding sequence is TGTGCCAGCGGAAAACAGGGTTACACCGGGGAGCTGTTTTTT.

This clonotype was seen many times. The genes are TRBV12-3 or TRBV12-4 and TRBJ2-3; a possible D gene is TRBD2 (5 bases). Trimming took 7 bases from V and 4 from J, leaving 12 bases between them. This CDR3 has 13 residues. CDR3 in DNA: TGTGCCAGCACCCTACTAGTCGCAGATACGCAGTATTTT. Translating it yields CASTLLVADTQYF.